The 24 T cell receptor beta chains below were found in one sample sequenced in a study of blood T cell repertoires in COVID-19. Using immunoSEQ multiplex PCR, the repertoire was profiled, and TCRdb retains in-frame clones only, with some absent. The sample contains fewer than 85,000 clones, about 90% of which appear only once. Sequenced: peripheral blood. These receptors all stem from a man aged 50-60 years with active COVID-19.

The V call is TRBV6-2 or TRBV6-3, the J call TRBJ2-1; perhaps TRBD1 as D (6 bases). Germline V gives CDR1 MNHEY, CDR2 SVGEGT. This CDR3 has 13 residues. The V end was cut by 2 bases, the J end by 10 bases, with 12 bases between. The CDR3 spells CASSYGAGDEQFF. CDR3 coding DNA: TGTGCCAGCAGTTACGGTGCAGGGGACGAGCAGTTCTTC.

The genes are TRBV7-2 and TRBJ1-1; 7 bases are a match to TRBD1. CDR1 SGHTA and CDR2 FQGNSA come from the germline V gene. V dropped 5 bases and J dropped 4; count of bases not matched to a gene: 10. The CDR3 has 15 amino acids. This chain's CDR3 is CASSVNRGHGTEAFF. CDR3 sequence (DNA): TGTGCCAGCAGCGTCAACAGGGGTCATGGCACTGAAGCTTTCTTT.

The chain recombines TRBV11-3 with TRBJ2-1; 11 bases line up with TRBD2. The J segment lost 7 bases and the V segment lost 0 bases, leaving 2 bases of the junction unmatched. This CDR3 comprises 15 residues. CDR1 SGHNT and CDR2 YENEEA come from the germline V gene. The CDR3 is CASSLDTSGRNEQFF. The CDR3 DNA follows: TGTGCCAGCAGCTTAGATACTAGCGGGAGAAATGAGCAGTTCTTC. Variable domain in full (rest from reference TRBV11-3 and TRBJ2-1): EAGVVQSPRYKIIEKKQPVAFWCNPISGHNTLYWYLQNLGQGPELLIRYENEEAVDDSQLPKDRFSAERLKGVDSTLKIQPAELGDSAVYLCASSLDTSGRNEQFFGPGTRLTVL.

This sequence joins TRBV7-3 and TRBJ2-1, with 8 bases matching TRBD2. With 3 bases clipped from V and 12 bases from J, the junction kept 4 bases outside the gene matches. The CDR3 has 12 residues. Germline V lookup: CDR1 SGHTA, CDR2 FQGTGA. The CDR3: CASSFASGWQFF. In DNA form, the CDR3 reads TGTGCCAGCAGCTTCGCTAGCGGGTGGCAGTTCTTC.

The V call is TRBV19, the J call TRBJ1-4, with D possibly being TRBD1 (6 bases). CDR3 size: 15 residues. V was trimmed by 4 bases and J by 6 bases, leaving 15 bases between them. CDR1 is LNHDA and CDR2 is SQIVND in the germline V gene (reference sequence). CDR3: CASSTHGTSYEKLFF. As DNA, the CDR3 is TGTGCCAGTAGTACGCACGGGACATCCTATGAAAAACTGTTTTTT.

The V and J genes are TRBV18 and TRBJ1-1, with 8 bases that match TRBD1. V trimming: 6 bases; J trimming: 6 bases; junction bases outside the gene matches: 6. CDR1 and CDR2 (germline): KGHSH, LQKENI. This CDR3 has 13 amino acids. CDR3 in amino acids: CASSTGAVPEAFF. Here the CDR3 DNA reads TGTGCCAGCTCGACAGGGGCAGTTCCTGAAGCTTTCTTT.

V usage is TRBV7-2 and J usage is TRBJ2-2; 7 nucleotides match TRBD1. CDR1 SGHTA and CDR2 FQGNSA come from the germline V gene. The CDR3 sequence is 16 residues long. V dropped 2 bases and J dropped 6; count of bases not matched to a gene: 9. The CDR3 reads CASSLPDRVKAGELFF. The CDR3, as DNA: TGTGCCAGCAGCTTACCTGACAGGGTTAAAGCCGGGGAGCTGTTTTTT.

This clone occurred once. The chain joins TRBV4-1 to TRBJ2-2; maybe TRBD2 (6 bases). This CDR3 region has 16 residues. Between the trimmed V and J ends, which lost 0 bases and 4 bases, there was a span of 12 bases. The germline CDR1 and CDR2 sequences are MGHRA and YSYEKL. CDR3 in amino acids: CASSQEGTGGTGELFF. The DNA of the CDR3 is TGCGCCAGCAGCCAAGAGGGGACTGGGGGCACCGGGGAGCTGTTTTTT.

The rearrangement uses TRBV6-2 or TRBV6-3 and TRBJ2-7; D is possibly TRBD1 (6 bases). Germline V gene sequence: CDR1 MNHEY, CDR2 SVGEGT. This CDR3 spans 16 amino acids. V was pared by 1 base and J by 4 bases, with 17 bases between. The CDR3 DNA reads TGTGCCAGCAGTTACTATGCAGGGGCCGGGCCTTACGAGCAGTACTTC. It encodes CASSYYAGAGPYEQYF.

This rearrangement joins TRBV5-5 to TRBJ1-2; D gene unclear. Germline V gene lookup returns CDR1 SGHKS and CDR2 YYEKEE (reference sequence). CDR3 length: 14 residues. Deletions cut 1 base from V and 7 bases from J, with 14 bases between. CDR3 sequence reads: CASSLLSGGGGYTF. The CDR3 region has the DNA TGTGCCAGCAGCTTGCTTAGCGGAGGAGGTGGCTACACCTTC.

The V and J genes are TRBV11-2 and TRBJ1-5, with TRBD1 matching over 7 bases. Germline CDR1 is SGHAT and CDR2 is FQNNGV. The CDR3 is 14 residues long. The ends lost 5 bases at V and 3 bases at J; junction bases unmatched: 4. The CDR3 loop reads CASSPGGSNQPQHF. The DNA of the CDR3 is TGTGCCAGCAGCCCAGGGGGGTCCAATCAGCCCCAGCATTTT.

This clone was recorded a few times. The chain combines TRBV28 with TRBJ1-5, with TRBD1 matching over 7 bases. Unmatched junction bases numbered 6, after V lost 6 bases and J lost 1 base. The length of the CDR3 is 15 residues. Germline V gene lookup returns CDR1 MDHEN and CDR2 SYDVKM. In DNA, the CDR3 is TGTGCCAGCAGACTCGGGACAGAAAGCAATCAGCCCCAGCATTTT. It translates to CASRLGTESNQPQHF.

The CDR3 is CATSDPDSPNEKLFF. The CDR3 DNA reads TGTGCCACCAGTGATCCGGACAGCCCGAATGAAAAACTGTTTTTT. The rearrangement links TRBV24-1 to TRBJ1-4; weak D call: TRBD1 (6 bases). V shed 3 bases and J shed 5 bases, with 12 bases lying between them. This CDR3 contains 15 residues. Looked up from germline, CDR1 is KGHDR and CDR2 is SFDVKD.

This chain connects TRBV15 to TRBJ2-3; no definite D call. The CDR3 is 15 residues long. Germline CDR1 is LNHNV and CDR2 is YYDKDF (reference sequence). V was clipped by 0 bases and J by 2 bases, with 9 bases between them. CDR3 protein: CATSRDKEYTDTQYF. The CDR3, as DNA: TGTGCCACCAGCAGAGATAAAGAGTACACAGATACGCAGTATTTT. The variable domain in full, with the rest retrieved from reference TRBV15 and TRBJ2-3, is DAMVIQNPRYQVTQFGKPVTLSCSQTLNHNVMYWYQQKSSQAPKLLFHYYDKDFNNEADTPDNFQSRRPNTSFCFLDIRSPGLGDTAMYLCATSRDKEYTDTQYFGPGTRLTVL.

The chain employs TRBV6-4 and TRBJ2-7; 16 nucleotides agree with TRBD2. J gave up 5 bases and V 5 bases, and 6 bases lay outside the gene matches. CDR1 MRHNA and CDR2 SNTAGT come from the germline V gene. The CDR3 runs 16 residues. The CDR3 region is CASSPGTSGRADEQYF. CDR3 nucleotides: TGTGCCAGCAGTCCCGGGACTAGCGGGAGGGCCGACGAGCAGTACTTC.

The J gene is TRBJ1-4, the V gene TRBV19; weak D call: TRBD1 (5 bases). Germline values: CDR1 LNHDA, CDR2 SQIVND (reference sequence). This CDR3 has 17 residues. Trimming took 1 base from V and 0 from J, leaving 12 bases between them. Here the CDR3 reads CASSIGGAGTTNEKLFF. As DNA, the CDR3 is TGTGCCAGTAGTATAGGTGGGGCCGGAACAACTAATGAAAAACTGTTTTTT.

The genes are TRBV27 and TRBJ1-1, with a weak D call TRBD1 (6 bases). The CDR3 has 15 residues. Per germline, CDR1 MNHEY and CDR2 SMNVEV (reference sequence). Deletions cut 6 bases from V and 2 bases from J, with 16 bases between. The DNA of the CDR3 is TGTGCCAGCAGGCTCGGGACACTCGATAACACTGAAGCTTTCTTT. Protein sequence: CASRLGTLDNTEAFF.

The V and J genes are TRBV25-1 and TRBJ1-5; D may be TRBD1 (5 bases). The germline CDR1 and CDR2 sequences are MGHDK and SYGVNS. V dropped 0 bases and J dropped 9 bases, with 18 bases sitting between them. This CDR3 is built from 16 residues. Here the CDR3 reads CASSEYVTTSQGPQHF. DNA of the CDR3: TGTGCCAGCAGTGAATATGTGACAACCAGCCAGGGGCCCCAGCATTTT.

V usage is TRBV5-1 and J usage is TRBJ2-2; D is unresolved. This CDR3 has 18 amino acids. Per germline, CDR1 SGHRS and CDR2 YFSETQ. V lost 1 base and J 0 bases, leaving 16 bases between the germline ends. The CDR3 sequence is CASSLRQLTSANTGELFF. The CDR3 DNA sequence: TGCGCCAGCAGCTTGCGACAACTCACCTCCGCGAACACCGGGGAGCTGTTTTTT.

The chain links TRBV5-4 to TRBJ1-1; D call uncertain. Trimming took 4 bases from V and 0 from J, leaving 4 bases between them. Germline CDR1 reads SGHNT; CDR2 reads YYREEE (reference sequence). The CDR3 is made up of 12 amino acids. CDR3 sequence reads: CASSTVNTEAFF. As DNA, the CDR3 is TGTGCCAGCAGCACAGTGAACACTGAAGCTTTCTTT. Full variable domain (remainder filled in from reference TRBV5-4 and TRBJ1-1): ETGVTQSPTHLIKTRGQQVTLRCSSQSGHNTVSWYQQALGQGPQFIFQYYREEENGRGNFPPRFSGLQFPNYSSELNVNALELDDSALYLCASSTVNTEAFFGQGTRLTVV.

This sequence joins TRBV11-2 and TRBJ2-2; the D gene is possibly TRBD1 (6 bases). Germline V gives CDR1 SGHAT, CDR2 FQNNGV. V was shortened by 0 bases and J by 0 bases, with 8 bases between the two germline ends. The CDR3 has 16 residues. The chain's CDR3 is CASSLDGQSNTGELFF. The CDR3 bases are TGTGCCAGCAGCTTAGATGGACAGTCGAACACCGGGGAGCTGTTTTTT.

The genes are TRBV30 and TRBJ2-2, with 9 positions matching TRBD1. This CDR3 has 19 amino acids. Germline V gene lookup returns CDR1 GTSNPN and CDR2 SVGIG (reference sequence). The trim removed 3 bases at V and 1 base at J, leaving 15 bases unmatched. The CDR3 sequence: CAWSRSQRGTGKNTGELFF. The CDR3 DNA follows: TGTGCCTGGAGCCGCAGCCAAAGGGGGACAGGGAAGAACACCGGGGAGCTGTTTTTT.

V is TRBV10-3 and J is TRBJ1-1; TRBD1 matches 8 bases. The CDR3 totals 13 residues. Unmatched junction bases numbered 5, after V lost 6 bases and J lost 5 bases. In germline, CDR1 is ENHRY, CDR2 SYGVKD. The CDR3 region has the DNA TGTGCCATCAGGGGACAGGAGGGGACTGAAGCTTTCTTT. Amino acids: CAIRGQEGTEAFF.

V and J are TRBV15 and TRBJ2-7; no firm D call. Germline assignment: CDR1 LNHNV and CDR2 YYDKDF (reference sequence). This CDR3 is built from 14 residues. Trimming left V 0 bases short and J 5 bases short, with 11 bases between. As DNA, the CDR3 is TGTGCCACCAGCAGAGATGGGTTGGGCAACGAGCAGTACTTC. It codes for CATSRDGLGNEQYF.